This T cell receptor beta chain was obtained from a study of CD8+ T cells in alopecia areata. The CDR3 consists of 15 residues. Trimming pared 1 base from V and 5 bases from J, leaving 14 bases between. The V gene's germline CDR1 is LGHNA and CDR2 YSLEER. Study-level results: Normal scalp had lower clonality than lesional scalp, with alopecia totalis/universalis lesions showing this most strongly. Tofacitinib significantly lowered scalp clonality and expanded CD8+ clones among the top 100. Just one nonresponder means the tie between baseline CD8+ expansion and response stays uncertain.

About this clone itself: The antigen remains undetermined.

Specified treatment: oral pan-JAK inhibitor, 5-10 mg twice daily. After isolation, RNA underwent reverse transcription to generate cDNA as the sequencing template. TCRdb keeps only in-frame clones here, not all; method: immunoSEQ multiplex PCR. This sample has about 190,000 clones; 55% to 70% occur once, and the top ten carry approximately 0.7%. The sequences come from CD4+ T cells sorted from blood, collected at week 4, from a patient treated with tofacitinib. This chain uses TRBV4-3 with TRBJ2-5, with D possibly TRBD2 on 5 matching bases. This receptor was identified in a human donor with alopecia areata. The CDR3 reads CASSQGRGGRETQYF. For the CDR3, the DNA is TGCGCCAGCAGCCAAGGCCGTGGAGGACGGGAGACCCAGTACTTC.